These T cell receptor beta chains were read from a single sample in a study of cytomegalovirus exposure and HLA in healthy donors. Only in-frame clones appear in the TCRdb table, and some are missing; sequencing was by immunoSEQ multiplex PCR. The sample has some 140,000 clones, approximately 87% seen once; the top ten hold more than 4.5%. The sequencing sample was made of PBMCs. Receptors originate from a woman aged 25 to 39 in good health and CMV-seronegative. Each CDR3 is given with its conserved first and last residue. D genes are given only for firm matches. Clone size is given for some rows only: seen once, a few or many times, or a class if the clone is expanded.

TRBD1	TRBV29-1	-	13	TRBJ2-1	CSVDRGDSGEQFF	TGCAGCGTCGACAGGGGGGATAGCGGTGAGCAGTTCTTC
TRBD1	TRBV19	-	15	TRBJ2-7	CASSPGQGVHYEQYF	TGTGCCAGTAGCCCGGGACAGGGAGTTCACTACGAGCAGTACTTC
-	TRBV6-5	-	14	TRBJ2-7	CASTRSKGLYEQYF	TGTGCCAGCACTCGGTCTAAGGGACTTTACGAGCAGTACTTC
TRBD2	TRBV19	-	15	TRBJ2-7	CASSIGGLEYTEQYF	TGTGCCAGTAGTATCGGGGGACTAGAGTATACCGAGCAGTACTTC
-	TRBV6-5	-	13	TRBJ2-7	CASSYSHGWEQYF	TGTGCCAGCAGTTACTCCCACGGGTGGGAGCAGTACTTC
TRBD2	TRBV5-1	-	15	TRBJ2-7	CASSNSGATSYEQYF	TGCGCCAGCAGCAACAGCGGGGCTACCTCCTACGAGCAGTACTTC
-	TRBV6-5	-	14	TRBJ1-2	CASSRVGQSSGYTF	TGTGCCAGCAGCCGAGTGGGGCAATCTTCCGGCTACACCTTC
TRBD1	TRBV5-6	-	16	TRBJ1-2	CASSGGTGGAGYGYTF	TGTGCCAGCAGCGGCGGGACAGGGGGCGCGGGCTATGGCTACACCTTC
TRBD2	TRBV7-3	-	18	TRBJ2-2	CASSLGLRASGNTGELFF	TGTGCCAGCAGCTTAGGTCTTCGGGCTAGCGGGAACACCGGGGAGCTGTTTTTT
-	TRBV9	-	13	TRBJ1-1	CASSFYLNTEAFF	TGTGCCAGCAGCTTTTACTTGAACACTGAAGCTTTCTTT
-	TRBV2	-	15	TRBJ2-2	CASSRTVRDTGELFF	TGTGCCAGCAGTAGGACAGTGCGTGACACCGGGGAGCTGTTTTTT
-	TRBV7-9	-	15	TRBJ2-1	CSSSGRDPFFHEQFF	TGTTCCAGCAGCGGGCGGGATCCCTTCTTCCATGAGCAGTTCTTC
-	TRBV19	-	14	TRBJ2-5	CASSMGEGVETQYF	TGTGCCAGTAGTATGGGTGAAGGGGTAGAGACCCAGTACTTC
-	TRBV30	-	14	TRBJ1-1	CAWSWGGRNTEAFF	TGTGCCTGGAGTTGGGGGGGGAGGAACACTGAAGCTTTCTTT
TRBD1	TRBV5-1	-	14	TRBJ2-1	CASSFGDRYNEQFF	TGCGCCAGCAGCTTCGGGGACAGGTACAATGAGCAGTTCTTC
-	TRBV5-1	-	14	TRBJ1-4	CASSLDRENEKLFF	TGCGCCAGCAGCTTGGACAGAGAGAATGAAAAACTGTTTTTT
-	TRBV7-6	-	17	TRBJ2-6	CASSLEVRNSGANVLTF	TGTGCCAGCAGCTTAGAAGTGAGAAACTCTGGGGCCAACGTCCTGACTTTC
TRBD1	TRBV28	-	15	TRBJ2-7	CASSFPDRASYEQYF	TGTGCCAGCAGTTTCCCGGACAGGGCTTCCTACGAGCAGTACTTC
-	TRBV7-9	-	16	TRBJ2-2	CASSPRMGAGAGELFF	TGTGCCAGCAGCCCTAGGATGGGGGCAGGGGCCGGGGAGCTGTTTTTT
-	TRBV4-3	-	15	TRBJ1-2	CASSQHPGANYGYTF	TGCGCCAGCAGCCAACACCCAGGGGCTAACTATGGCTACACCTTC
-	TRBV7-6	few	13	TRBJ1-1	CASSKDMNTEAFF	TGTGCCAGCAGCAAAGACATGAACACTGAAGCTTTCTTT
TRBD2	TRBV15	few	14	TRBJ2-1	CATSRDLAGGEQFF	TGTGCCACCAGCAGAGATCTTGCGGGAGGAGAGCAGTTCTTC
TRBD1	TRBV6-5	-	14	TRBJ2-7	CASSPGQGRNEQYF	TGTGCCAGCAGCCCGGGACAGGGGAGAAACGAGCAGTACTTC
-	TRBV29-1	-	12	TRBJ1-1	CSVVQDSAEAFF	TGCAGCGTTGTGCAGGATAGTGCTGAAGCTTTCTTT
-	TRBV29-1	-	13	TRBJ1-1	CSVARVLGTEAFF	TGCAGCGTGGCCAGGGTTCTCGGGACTGAAGCTTTCTTT
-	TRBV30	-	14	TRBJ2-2	CAWSVRLKAGELFF	TGTGCCTGGAGTGTACGACTGAAGGCCGGGGAGCTGTTTTTT
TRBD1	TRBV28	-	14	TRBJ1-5	CASSPRTGSAAQHF	TGTGCCAGCAGTCCCAGGACAGGGTCGGCGGCCCAGCATTTT
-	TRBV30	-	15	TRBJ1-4	CAWSNDAAYNEKLFF	TGTGCCTGGAGTAACGATGCGGCCTATAATGAAAAACTGTTTTTT
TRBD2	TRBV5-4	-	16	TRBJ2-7	CASSLWRGGRYYEQYF	TGTGCCAGCAGCTTGTGGCGGGGGGGACGGTACTACGAGCAGTACTTC
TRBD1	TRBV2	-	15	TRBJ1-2	CASRLKLDRVYGYTF	TGTGCCAGCAGGCTAAAATTAGACAGGGTCTATGGCTACACCTTC
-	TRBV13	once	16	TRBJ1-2	CASSLESEDTNYGYTF	TGTGCCAGCAGCTTAGAGTCCGAGGATACTAACTATGGCTACACCTTC
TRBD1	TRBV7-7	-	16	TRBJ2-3	CASSLGTGSATDTQYF	TGTGCCAGCAGCTTAGGGACAGGGTCCGCTACAGATACGCAGTATTTT